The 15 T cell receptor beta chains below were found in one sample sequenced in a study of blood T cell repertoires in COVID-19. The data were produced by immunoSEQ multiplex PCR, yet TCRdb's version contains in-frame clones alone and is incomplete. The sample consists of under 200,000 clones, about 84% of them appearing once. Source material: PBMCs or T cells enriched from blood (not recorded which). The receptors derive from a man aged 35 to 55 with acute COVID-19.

The CDR3 region is CASRFAFERSNQPQHF. Here the CDR3 DNA reads TGTGCAAGTCGCTTCGCCTTCGAGAGGAGCAATCAGCCCCAGCATTTT. The V call is TRBV12-2, the J call TRBJ1-5. TRBV12-2 is marked as a pseudogene. This CDR3 is 16 amino acids long.

In DNA form, the CDR3 reads TGTGCCAGCAGCTTAAATAGACTAGCGGGAGCAAATGAGCAGTTCTTC. It translates to CASSLNRLAGANEQFF. The chain couples TRBV7-8 to TRBJ2-1; 12 bases line up with TRBD2. The CDR3 is made up of 16 amino acids. Germline assignment: CDR1 SGHVS and CDR2 FQNEAQ. V shed 2 bases and J 7 bases; nucleotides not matched to a gene: 6.

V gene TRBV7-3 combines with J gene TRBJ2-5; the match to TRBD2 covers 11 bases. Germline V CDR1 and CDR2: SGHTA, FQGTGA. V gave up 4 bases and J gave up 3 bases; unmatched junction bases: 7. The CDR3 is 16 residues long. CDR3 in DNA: TGTGCCAGCAGCTCCTTCCCGGGACTAGCGGAAGAGACCCAGTACTTC. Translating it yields CASSSFPGLAEETQYF. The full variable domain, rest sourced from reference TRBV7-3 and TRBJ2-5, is GAGVSQTPSNKVTEKGKYVELRCDPISGHTALYWYRQSLGQGPEFLIYFQGTGAADDSGLPNDRFFAVRPEGSVSTLKIQRTERGDSAVYLCASSSFPGLAEETQYFGPGTRLLVL.

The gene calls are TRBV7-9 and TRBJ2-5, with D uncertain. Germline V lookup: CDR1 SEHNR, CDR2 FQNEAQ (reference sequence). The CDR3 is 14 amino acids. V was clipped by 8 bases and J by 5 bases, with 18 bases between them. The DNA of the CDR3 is TGTGCCAGCGGATCGCGACTCGCGGCGGAGACCCAGTACTTC. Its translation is CASGSRLAAETQYF.

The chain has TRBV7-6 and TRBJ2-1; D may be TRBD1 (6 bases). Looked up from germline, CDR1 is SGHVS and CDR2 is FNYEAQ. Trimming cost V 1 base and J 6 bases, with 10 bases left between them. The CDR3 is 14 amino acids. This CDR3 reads CASSLVPRGNEQFF. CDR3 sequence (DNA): TGTGCCAGCAGCTTAGTTCCCAGGGGCAATGAGCAGTTCTTC. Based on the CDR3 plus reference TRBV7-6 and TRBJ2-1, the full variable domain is GAGVSQSPRYKVTKRGQDVALRCDPISGHVSLYWYRQALGQGPEFLTYFNYEAQQDKSGLPNDRFSAERPEGSISTLTIQRTEQRDSAMYRCASSLVPRGNEQFFGPGTRLTVL.

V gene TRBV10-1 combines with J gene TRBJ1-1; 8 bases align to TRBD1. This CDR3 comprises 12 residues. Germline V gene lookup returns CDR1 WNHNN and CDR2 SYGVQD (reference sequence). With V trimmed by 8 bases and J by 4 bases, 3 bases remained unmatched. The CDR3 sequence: CASRGQGTEAFF. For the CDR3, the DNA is TGCGCCAGCCGTGGACAGGGCACTGAAGCTTTCTTT.

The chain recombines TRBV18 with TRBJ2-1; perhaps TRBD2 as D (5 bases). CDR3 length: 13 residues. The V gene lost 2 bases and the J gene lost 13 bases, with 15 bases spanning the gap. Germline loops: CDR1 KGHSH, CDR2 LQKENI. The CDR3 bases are TGTGCCAGCTCACCAGGTCGTGGGAGTTTCCAGTTCTTC. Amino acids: CASSPGRGSFQFF.

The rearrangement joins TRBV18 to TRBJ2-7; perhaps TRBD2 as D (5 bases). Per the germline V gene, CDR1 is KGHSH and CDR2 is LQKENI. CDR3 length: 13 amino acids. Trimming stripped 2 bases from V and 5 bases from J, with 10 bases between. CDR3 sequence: CASSPSEEDEQYF. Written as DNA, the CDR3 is TGTGCCAGCTCACCATCAGAGGAGGACGAGCAGTACTTC.

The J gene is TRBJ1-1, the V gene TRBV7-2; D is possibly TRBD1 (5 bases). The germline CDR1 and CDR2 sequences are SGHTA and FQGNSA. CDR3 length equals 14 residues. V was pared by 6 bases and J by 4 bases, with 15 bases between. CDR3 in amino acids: CASRPSAGGTEAFF. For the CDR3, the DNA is TGTGCCAGCAGACCTTCAGCGGGGGGCACTGAAGCTTTCTTT.

CDR3 amino acids: CASSCPDRVKQLSGNTIYF. Written as DNA, the CDR3 is TGTGCCAGCAGCTGCCCGGACAGGGTAAAACAACTCTCTGGAAACACCATATATTTT. The chain carries TRBV13 and TRBJ1-3; 8 nucleotides agree with TRBD1. The CDR3 totals 19 residues. Germline CDR1 is PRHDT and CDR2 is FYEKMQ (reference sequence). V lost 4 bases, J lost 0 bases, and 14 bases stayed unmatched.

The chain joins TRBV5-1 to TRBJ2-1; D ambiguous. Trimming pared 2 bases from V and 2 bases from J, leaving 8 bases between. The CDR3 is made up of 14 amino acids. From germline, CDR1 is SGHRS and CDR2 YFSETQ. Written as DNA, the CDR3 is TGCGCCAGCAGCTTTTTAGATACCTACAATGAGCAGTTCTTC. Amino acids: CASSFLDTYNEQFF. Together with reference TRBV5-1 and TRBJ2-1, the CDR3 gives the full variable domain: KAGVTQTPRYLIKTRGQQVTLSCSPISGHRSVSWYQQTPGQGLQFLFEYFSETQRNKGNFPGRFSGRQFSNSRSEMNVSTLELGDSALYLCASSFLDTYNEQFFGPGTRLTVL.

This CDR3 reads CASSLYAQLTTGELFF. The CDR3 region has the DNA TGTGCCAGCAGCTTATATGCTCAGTTAACGACCGGGGAGCTGTTTTTT. V is TRBV7-8 and J is TRBJ2-2, with D unclear. In germline, CDR1 is SGHVS, CDR2 FQNEAQ. This CDR3 comprises 16 residues. The V and J ends lost 2 bases and 5 bases respectively, with 15 bases between them.

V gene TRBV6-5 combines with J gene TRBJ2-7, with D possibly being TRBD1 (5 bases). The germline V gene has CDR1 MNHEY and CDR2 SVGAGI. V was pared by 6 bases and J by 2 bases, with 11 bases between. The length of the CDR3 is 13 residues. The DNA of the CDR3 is TGTGCCAGCAGCCAGGGTCCCGCCTACGAGCAGTACTTC. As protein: CASSQGPAYEQYF.

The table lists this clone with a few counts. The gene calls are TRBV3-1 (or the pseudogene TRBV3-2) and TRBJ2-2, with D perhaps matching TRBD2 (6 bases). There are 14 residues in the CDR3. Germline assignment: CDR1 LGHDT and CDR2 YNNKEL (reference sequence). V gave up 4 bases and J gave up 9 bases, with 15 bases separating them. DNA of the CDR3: TGTGCCAGCAGCCCCGGACTATTTACCAGGGAGCTGTTTTTT. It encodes CASSPGLFTRELFF.

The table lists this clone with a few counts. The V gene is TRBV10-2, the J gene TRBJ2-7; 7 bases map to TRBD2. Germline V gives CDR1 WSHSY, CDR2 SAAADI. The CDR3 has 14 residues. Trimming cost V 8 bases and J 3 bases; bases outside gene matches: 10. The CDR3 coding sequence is TGCGCCAGCTCCGAAGCGGGATCACGCTACGAGCAGTACTTC. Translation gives CASSEAGSRYEQYF.